This record looks at one T cell receptor beta chain sequence and its context. Its specificity is unknown. The method was immunoSEQ multiplex PCR; TCRdb's version includes in-frame clones alone and lacks a portion of them. The table has about 710,000 clones, just under 75% seen once. This specimen belongs to a study of shared clonotypes between healthy human individuals. Study at large: The composition of the donors was two women and three men aged 18 to 49. Study-wide points: When compared with the clonotypes that were shared by all four sorted-subset donors, the non-shared clonotypes turned out to have lower generation probabilities.

The CDR3 runs to 17 residues. V gave up 8 bases and J gave up 0 bases, with 17 bases separating them. Germline V gives CDR1 LNHDA, CDR2 SQIVND (reference sequence). Partitioning of CD4+ cells yielded a CD45RA+ naive subset and a CD45RA-negative memory subset. V usage is TRBV19 and J usage is TRBJ2-6; either TRBD1 or TRBD2 may supply D (5 bases each). Material: memory CD4+ T cells sorted from blood. Subset given: CD45RA-negative fraction. The source of this sequence is a woman under 40 in good health. The CDR3 loop is CASGHRGANSGANVLTF. The CDR3 bases are TGTGCCAGTGGACACAGAGGGGCGAACTCTGGGGCCAACGTCCTGACTTTC.